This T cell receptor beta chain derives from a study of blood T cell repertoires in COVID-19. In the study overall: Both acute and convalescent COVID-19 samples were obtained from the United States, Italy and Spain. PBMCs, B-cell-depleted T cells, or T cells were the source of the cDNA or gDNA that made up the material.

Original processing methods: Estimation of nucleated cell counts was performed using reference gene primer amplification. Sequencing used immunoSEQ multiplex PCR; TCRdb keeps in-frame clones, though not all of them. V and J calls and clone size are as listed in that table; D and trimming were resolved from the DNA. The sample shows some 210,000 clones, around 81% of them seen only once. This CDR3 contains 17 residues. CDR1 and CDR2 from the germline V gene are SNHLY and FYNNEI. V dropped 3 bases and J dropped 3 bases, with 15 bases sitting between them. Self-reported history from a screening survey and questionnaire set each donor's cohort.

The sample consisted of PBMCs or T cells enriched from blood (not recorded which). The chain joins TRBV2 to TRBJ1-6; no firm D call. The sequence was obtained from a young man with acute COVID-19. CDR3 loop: CASSDLGRENYNSPLHF. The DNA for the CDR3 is TGTGCCAGCAGTGATTTGGGCAGAGAGAACTATAATTCACCCCTCCACTTT. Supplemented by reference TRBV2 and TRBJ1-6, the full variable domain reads EPEVTQTPSHQVTQMGQEVILRCVPISNHLYFYWYRQILGQKVEFLVSFYNNEISEKSEIFDDQFSVERPDGSNFTLKIRSTKLEDSAMYFCASSDLGRENYNSPLHFGNGTRLTVT.